This entry lists 31 T cell receptor beta chains sequenced from one sample in a study of early T cells in non-severe SARS-CoV-2 infection. TCRdb re-called the 5' RACE reads with MiXCR, one entry per CDR3 protein. The top ten clones hold about 11% of a sample with around 56,000 distinct CDR3 sequences, roughly 7.6% of them seen once. Here the sequenced sample was whole blood, taken at baseline. The receptors here all came from an adult who was a healthcare worker with PCR-confirmed SARS-CoV-2 infection or an uninfected control (not recorded which).

This clonotype was observed many times. V usage is TRBV19 and J usage is TRBJ2-1; 7 bases are a match to TRBD1. The CDR3 is 17 amino acids. Germline lookup yields CDR1 LNHDA and CDR2 SQIVND (reference sequence). The V gene end was trimmed by 2 bases and the J gene end by 5 bases; junction bases not matched to a gene: 12. CDR3 protein: CASSILPPDRMNNEQFF. The CDR3 DNA follows: TGTGCCAGTAGTATACTTCCTCCGGACAGGATGAACAATGAGCAGTTCTTC.

In this sample, this clonotype turned up a few times. The genes are TRBV12-3 or TRBV12-4 and TRBJ1-5, with 8 bases identical to TRBD1. The CDR3 is made up of 14 amino acids. After removal of 6 bases from V and 5 bases from J, the junction contained 6 bases not matched to a gene. DNA for the CDR3: TGTGCCAGCAGCCTGACAGGGGACGATCAGCCCCAGCATTTT. The encoded protein is CASSLTGDDQPQHF.

The genes are TRBV20-1 and TRBJ1-4, with no clear D. V was cut by 6 bases and J by 5 bases, with 19 bases left in between. Germline V CDR1 and CDR2: DFQATT, SNEGSKA (reference sequence). The CDR3 is made up of 15 amino acids. The CDR3 DNA is TGCAGTGCAAGACTTTCGGCGGCTAAAAATGAAAAACTGTTTTTT. Protein: CSARLSAAKNEKLFF.

Many counts were recorded for this clonotype. The chain combines TRBV6-2 or TRBV6-3 with TRBJ1-2; D not resolved. There are 15 residues in the CDR3. Germline assignment: CDR1 MNHEY and CDR2 SVGEGT. V was cut by 0 bases and J by 3 bases, with 11 bases left in between. The CDR3 DNA sequence: TGTGCCAGCAGTTACTCCCCTGACGTCCACTATGGCTACACCTTC. Its protein product is CASSYSPDVHYGYTF.

This clonotype was recorded at least ten times. The V call is TRBV20-1, the J call TRBJ2-1; perhaps TRBD2 as D (5 bases). The length of the CDR3 is 13 residues. V lost 4 bases to trimming and J lost 6 bases, with 13 bases between them. Per the germline V gene, CDR1 is DFQATT and CDR2 is SNEGSKA (reference sequence). CDR3 in amino acids: CSAMWRAANEQFF. For the CDR3, the DNA is TGCAGTGCTATGTGGCGGGCCGCCAATGAGCAGTTCTTC.

This clonotype was seen repeatedly, ten times or more. This chain uses TRBV10-3 with TRBJ2-5, with D hard to call. CDR3 length: 15 amino acids. From germline, CDR1 is ENHRY and CDR2 SYGVKD. Trimming took off 0 bases at V and 3 bases at J, with 11 bases between the two ends. The CDR3 protein is CAISESTAGKETQYF. The DNA of the CDR3 is TGTGCCATCAGTGAGTCGACGGCCGGAAAAGAGACCCAGTACTTC.

In its sample, this clonotype was seen a few times. This chain uses TRBV20-1 with TRBJ2-7; the D is unclear. Germline CDR1 reads DFQATT; CDR2 reads SNEGSKA (reference sequence). The CDR3 totals 13 residues. V was pared by 3 bases and J by 2 bases, with 11 bases between. CDR3 DNA: TGCAGTGCTAGTCAAGCTCTAGCCTACGAGCAGTACTTC. It codes for CSASQALAYEQYF.

This clonotype was recorded at least ten times. The chain combines TRBV7-6 with TRBJ2-1; D remains unclear. The CDR3 contains 15 residues. Germline V gene lookup returns CDR1 SGHVS and CDR2 FNYEAQ. The V end lost 1 base, the J end lost 0 bases, and 7 bases lay between the germline ends. The CDR3 loop reads CASSLVGSSYNEQFF. CDR3 sequence (DNA): TGTGCCAGCAGCTTAGTCGGTAGCTCCTACAATGAGCAGTTCTTC.

At least ten counts were recorded for this clonotype. The chain joins TRBV19 to TRBJ1-5, with 10 bases identical to TRBD1. Losses at the gene ends were 6 bases for V and 7 bases for J; bases not matched to a gene: 9. CDR1 and CDR2 (germline): LNHDA, SQIVND (reference sequence). The CDR3 has 15 residues. For the CDR3, the DNA is TGTGCCAGTAGCGGGGACAGGGGATCGGGGCAGCCCCAGCATTTT. This sequence encodes CASSGDRGSGQPQHF.

The sample holds many counts of this clonotype. The chain is built from TRBV7-2 and TRBJ2-3, with D unresolved. The ends were cut back, 1 base at V and 2 bases at J, with 16 bases in the middle. The CDR3 covers 17 residues. From germline, CDR1 is SGHTA and CDR2 FQGNSA. The CDR3 loop is CASSLVQTLYDTDTQYF. CDR3 in DNA: TGTGCCAGCAGCTTAGTGCAGACCCTTTATGACACAGATACGCAGTATTTT.

This clonotype was seen many times. V and J are TRBV19 and TRBJ1-5; possible D gene TRBD1, 6 bases. The CDR3 is 16 amino acids. V lost 3 bases and J lost 1, with 13 bases in between. Germline V lookup: CDR1 LNHDA, CDR2 SQIVND (reference sequence). CDR3 protein: CASSIGGAISNQPQHF. The CDR3 nucleotides are TGTGCCAGTAGTATCGGGGGGGCGATCAGCAATCAGCCCCAGCATTTT.

This clonotype was detected only a few times. The rearrangement links TRBV6-4 to TRBJ2-1; 11 bases are a match to TRBD2. This CDR3 has 16 amino acids. Germline CDR1 reads MRHNA; CDR2 reads SNTAGT. Trimming took 2 bases from V and 3 from J; bases not matched to a gene: 3. The DNA of the CDR3 is TGTGCCAGCAGTGACAGAGGGACTAGCGGCTACAATGAGCAGTTCTTC. It is translated as CASSDRGTSGYNEQFF.

In its sample, this clonotype was seen many times. The J gene is TRBJ2-1, the V gene TRBV27; 7 bases fit TRBD2. Germline values: CDR1 MNHEY, CDR2 SMNVEV (reference sequence). V lost 4 bases, J lost 2 bases, and 5 bases stayed unmatched. This CDR3 is built from 15 residues. CDR3 residues: CASSSPSGTYNEQFF. The CDR3, as DNA: TGTGCCAGCAGTTCCCCTAGCGGAACCTACAATGAGCAGTTCTTC.

This clonotype was seen a few times. The V and J genes are TRBV12-3 or TRBV12-4 and TRBJ2-5, with D unresolved. Trimming cost V 6 bases and J 1 base, with 3 bases left between them. The CDR3 extends over 11 amino acids. DNA of the CDR3: TGTGCCAGCAGATTCCAAGAGACCCAGTACTTC. This sequence encodes CASRFQETQYF.

The rearrangement joins TRBV28 to TRBJ1-5, with 8 nucleotides matching TRBD1. This CDR3 contains 17 residues. Germline CDR1 is MDHEN and CDR2 is SYDVKM. V lost 6 bases and J lost 2; bases outside the gene matches: 12. CDR3 amino acids: CASRLTVDRARNQPQHF. CDR3 sequence (DNA): TGTGCCAGCAGACTTACCGTGGACAGGGCACGCAATCAGCCCCAGCATTTT.

The V call is TRBV6-1, the J call TRBJ2-1, with D possibly matching TRBD2 (5 bases). Trimming removed 5 bases at V and 8 bases at J, with 13 bases between. The CDR3 contains 13 residues. CDR1 is MNHNS, CDR2 SASEGT, per germline. This CDR3 reads CASSRGAPDEQFF. Written as DNA, the CDR3 is TGTGCCAGCAGTCGGGGAGCCCCCGATGAGCAGTTCTTC.

This clonotype came up many times. The rearrangement links TRBV29-1 to TRBJ2-1, with D unclear. V lost 2 bases and J 2 bases, leaving 1 base between the germline ends. CDR3 length equals 11 residues. CDR1 and CDR2 from the germline V gene are SQVTM and ANQGSEA. CDR3 bases: TGCAGCGTTGAACCCTACAATGAGCAGTTCTTC. Translated, it gives CSVEPYNEQFF.

This clonotype was counted at least ten times. The V and J genes are TRBV5-1 and TRBJ2-7, with no clear D. Trimming removed 2 bases from V and 3 bases from J, with 12 bases in between. Germline V gene sequence: CDR1 SGHRS, CDR2 YFSETQ. The CDR3 extends over 14 amino acids. CDR3 in DNA: TGCGCCAGCAGCTTCACCGGCAGCATCTACGAGCAGTACTTC. Its protein product is CASSFTGSIYEQYF.

The chain recombines TRBV7-2 with TRBJ2-7, with D possibly being TRBD1 or TRBD2 (5 bases each). The CDR3 loop spans 15 amino acids. Between the trimmed V and J ends, which lost 0 bases and 0 bases, there was a span of 9 bases. CDR1 is SGHTA, CDR2 FQGNSA, per germline. The DNA for the CDR3 is TGTGCCAGCAGCTTAGCGGGACCCACCTCCTACGAGCAGTACTTC. This gives the protein CASSLAGPTSYEQYF.

The chain couples TRBV20-1 to TRBJ1-2; no clear D gene. The germline gives CDR1 DFQATT, CDR2 SNEGSKA (reference sequence). CDR3 length: 14 residues. Trimming removed 0 bases at V and 6 bases at J, with 14 bases between. DNA of the CDR3: TGCAGTGCTAGAGATTGGCGGGTGAGCGATGGCTACACCTTC. This translates into CSARDWRVSDGYTF.

The J gene is TRBJ2-7, the V gene TRBV28; D might be TRBD2 (7 bases). This CDR3 is 14 amino acids long. V was pared by 6 bases and J by 3 bases, with 15 bases between. Germline CDR1 and CDR2: MDHEN and SYDVKM. DNA for the CDR3: TGTGCCAGCAGGTCGGGGGAGGGGGACTACGAGCAGTACTTC. It codes for CASRSGEGDYEQYF. The variable domain in full, with the rest retrieved from reference TRBV28 and TRBJ2-7, is DVKVTQSSRYLVKRTGEKVFLECVQDMDHENMFWYRQDPGLGLRLIYFSYDVKMKEKGDIPEGYSVSREKKERFSLILESASTNQTSMYLCASRSGEGDYEQYFGPGTRLTVT.

This clonotype was found many times. The rearrangement joins TRBV4-3 to TRBJ2-2; TRBD1 is a possible D gene (5 bases). V was pared by 4 bases and J by 0 bases, with 12 bases between. The CDR3 has 16 amino acids. Germline V gene data show CDR1 as LGHNA and CDR2 as YSLEER. The CDR3 here is CASSPGQTPNTGELFF. The CDR3 bases are TGCGCCAGCAGCCCCGGACAAACCCCGAACACCGGGGAGCTGTTTTTT.

V gene TRBV12-3 or TRBV12-4 combines with J gene TRBJ1-1; D remains unclear. CDR3 length: 15 amino acids. V was cut by 2 bases and J by 1 base, with 11 bases left in between. The CDR3 sequence: CASSLNPGWNTEAFF. The CDR3 region has the DNA TGTGCCAGCAGTTTAAATCCGGGTTGGAACACTGAAGCTTTCTTT.

J is TRBJ2-1 and V is TRBV27; TRBD2 matches 8 bases. The CDR3 has 15 amino acids. V lost 5 bases to trimming and J lost 6 bases; unmatched junction nucleotides: 9. Germline-derived CDR1 and CDR2 are MNHEY and SMNVEV (reference sequence). CDR3 sequence: CASSPSGLSTNEQFF. In DNA form, the CDR3 reads TGTGCCAGCAGTCCTAGCGGGTTGTCGACCAATGAGCAGTTCTTC.

This clonotype was picked up many times. J is TRBJ2-1 and V is TRBV12-3 or TRBV12-4; 14 nucleotides match TRBD2. Losses at the gene ends were 2 bases for V and 9 bases for J; bases not matched to a gene: 3. The CDR3 runs 15 residues. The CDR3 reads CASSLRGTSGSEQFF. CDR3 nucleotide sequence: TGTGCCAGCAGTTTACGTGGGACTAGCGGGAGTGAGCAGTTCTTC.

This clonotype occurred many times. The rearrangement joins TRBV28 to TRBJ2-7; D gene unclear. Germline V gene data show CDR1 as MDHEN and CDR2 as SYDVKM. Trimming shortened V by 1 base and J by 5 bases, and 6 bases separated the two germline ends. This CDR3 is 12 amino acids long. The CDR3 reads CASSLLSHEQYF. The CDR3 DNA is TGTGCCAGCAGTTTATTAAGCCACGAGCAGTACTTC.

The chain uses TRBV27 and TRBJ1-1; maybe TRBD1 (5 bases). Trimming shortened V by 7 bases and J by 4 bases, and 16 bases separated the two germline ends. The CDR3 has 14 amino acids. Germline lookup yields CDR1 MNHEY and CDR2 SMNVEV (reference sequence). CDR3 nucleotides: TGTGCCAGCACCTCCTCAAACGGGGGCACTGAAGCTTTCTTT. Protein product: CASTSSNGGTEAFF.

The chain is built from TRBV10-3 and TRBJ2-3, with 14 bases that match TRBD2. The germline CDR1 and CDR2 sequences are ENHRY and SYGVKD. Trimming removed 0 bases from V and 4 bases from J; junction bases left unmatched: 6. This CDR3 spans 18 amino acids. The CDR3 reads CAISESTQGLAGADTQYF. In DNA form, the CDR3 reads TGTGCCATCAGTGAGTCGACCCAGGGACTAGCGGGAGCAGATACGCAGTATTTT.

This clonotype was seen ten or more times. The chain employs TRBV11-2 and TRBJ2-6; 10 positions match TRBD2. V lost 8 bases, J lost 2 bases, and 6 bases stayed unmatched. The CDR3 is 16 amino acids. Germline CDR1 is SGHAT and CDR2 is FQNNGV. The CDR3 DNA follows: TGTGCCAGCCACTTAGCGGGAGGCCCTGGGGCCAACGTCCTGACTTTC. Protein: CASHLAGGPGANVLTF. Full variable domain (remainder filled in from reference TRBV11-2 and TRBJ2-6): EAGVAQSPRYKIIEKRQSVAFWCNPISGHATLYWYQQILGQGPKLLIQFQNNGVVDDSQLPKDRFSAERLKGVDSTLKIQPAKLEDSAVYLCASHLAGGPGANVLTFGAGSRLTVL.

This clonotype was seen repeatedly, ten times or more. This chain joins TRBV3-1 and TRBJ2-5, with 7 nucleotides matching TRBD2. This CDR3 has 15 residues. Per germline, CDR1 LGHDT and CDR2 YNNKEL (reference sequence). V lost 0 bases, J lost 3 bases, and 4 bases stayed unmatched. The DNA for the CDR3 is TGTGCCAGCAGCCAAGAGTGGAGCGGGAAAGAGACCCAGTACTTC. Translating it yields CASSQEWSGKETQYF.

This clonotype was recorded a few times. The rearrangement links TRBV7-9 to TRBJ2-1; TRBD1 agrees at 9 bases. The V gene's germline CDR1 is SEHNR and CDR2 FQNEAQ (reference sequence). This CDR3 has 14 residues. Trimming cost V 6 bases and J 7 bases; bases outside gene matches: 7. The CDR3 DNA is TGTGCCAGCAGTCCCGGGACAGGGATGAATGAGCAGTTCTTC. Amino acids: CASSPGTGMNEQFF.